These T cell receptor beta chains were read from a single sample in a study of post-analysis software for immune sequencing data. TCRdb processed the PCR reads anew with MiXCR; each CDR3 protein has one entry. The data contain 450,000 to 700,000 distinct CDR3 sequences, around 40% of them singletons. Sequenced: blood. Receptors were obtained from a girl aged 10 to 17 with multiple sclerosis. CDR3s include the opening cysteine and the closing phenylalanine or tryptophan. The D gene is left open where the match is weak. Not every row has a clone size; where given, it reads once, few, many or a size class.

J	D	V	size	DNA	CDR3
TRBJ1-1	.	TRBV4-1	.	TGCGCCAGCAGCCAACCGGGAAGAGACACTGAAGCTTTCTTT	CASSQPGRDTEAFF
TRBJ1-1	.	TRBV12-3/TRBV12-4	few	TGTGCCAGCAGTTTCCAGGCGATGAACACTGAAGCTTTCTTT	CASSFQAMNTEAFF
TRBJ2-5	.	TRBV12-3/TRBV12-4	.	TGTGCCAGCAGTTTTACCATCTCCCAAGAGACCCAGTACTTC	CASSFTISQETQYF
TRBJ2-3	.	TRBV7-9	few	TGTGCCAGCAGTAGACGGACAGATACGCAGTATTTT	CASSRRTDTQYF
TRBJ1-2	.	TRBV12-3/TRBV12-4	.	TGTGCCAGCAGTTCCGGGACCGACCACTATGGCTACACCTTC	CASSSGTDHYGYTF
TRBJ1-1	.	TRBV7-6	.	TGTGCCAGCAGCTATTTTGACCGGGTGACTGAAGCTTTCTTT	CASSYFDRVTEAFF
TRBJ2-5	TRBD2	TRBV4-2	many	TGTGCCAGCAGCTTGGGACTAGCGGGGGGTGAAGAGACCCAGTACTTC	CASSLGLAGGEETQYF
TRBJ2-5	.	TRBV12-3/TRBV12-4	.	TGTGCCAGCAGCCAGATGGAGACCCAGTACTTC	CASSQMETQYF
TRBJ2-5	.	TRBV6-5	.	TGTGCCAGCAGTTCTACATACCAAGAGACCCAGTACTTC	CASSSTYQETQYF
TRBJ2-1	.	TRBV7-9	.	TGTGCCAGCAGCCCCGAAGCCGGGACTCACTCCTACAATGAGCAGTTCTTC	CASSPEAGTHSYNEQFF
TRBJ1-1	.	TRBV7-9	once	TGTGCTAGCAGCTTAGTTTTCACTGAAGCTTTCTTT	CASSLVFTEAFF